The clone carrying this TCR beta chain has a count of ten or more. This sample was included in a study of T cells in Graves' hyperthyroidism and ophthalmopathy. TCR beta CDR3 region amplification was performed from RNA transcripts. The HTBI primer set served for first-round RT-PCR of the TCR CDR3. TCRdb re-called the multiplex PCR reads with MiXCR, one entry per CDR3 protein. The table records about 570,000 distinct CDR3 sequences, 46% of them present only once. Sample: peripheral blood or thyroid tissue (not recorded which). The sequence came from an adult woman with Graves' disease, either hyperthyroidism or ophthalmopathy (not recorded which).

CDR3 sequence: CASSLSVGPPQHF. In DNA, the CDR3 is TGTGCCAGCAGCTTGTCAGTGGGGCCCCCCCAGCATTTT. The gene calls are TRBV5-6 and TRBJ1-5, with D tentatively TRBD1 (5 bases). This CDR3 has 13 residues. Germline V CDR1 and CDR2: SGHDT, YYEEEE. V shed 1 base and J shed 10 bases, with 12 bases lying between them. Full variable domain (rest looked up from reference TRBV5-6 and TRBJ1-5): DAGVTQSPTHLIKTRGQQVTLRCSPKSGHDTVSWYQQALGQGPQFIFQYYEEEERQRGNFPDRFSGHQFPNYSSELNVNALLLGDSALYLCASSLSVGPPQHFGDGTRLSIL.